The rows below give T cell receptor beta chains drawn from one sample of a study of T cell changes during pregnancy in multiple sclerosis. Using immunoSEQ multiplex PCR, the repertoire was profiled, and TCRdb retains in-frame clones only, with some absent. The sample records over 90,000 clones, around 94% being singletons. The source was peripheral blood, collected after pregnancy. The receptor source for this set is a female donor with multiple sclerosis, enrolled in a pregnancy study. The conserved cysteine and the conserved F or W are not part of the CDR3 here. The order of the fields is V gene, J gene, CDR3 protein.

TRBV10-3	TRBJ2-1	AITSGYNEQF
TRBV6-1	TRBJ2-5	ASSDRSVLTQY
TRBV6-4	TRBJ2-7	ASSGQGAESYEQY
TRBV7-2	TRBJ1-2	ASSYQTGKNGYT
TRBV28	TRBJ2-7	ASRGQPFISYEQY
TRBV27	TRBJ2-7	ASSLRGLPFYEQY
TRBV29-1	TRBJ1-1	SVEGPGGFDTEAF
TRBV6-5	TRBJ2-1	ASSFDRGGHYNEQF
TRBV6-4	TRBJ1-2	ASSDFSGGARSGYT
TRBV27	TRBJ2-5	ASSYRSGTQY
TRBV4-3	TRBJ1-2	ASSQGTGGYGYT
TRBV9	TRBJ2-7	ASSAGLAGGEQY
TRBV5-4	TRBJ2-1	ASSLYRGRALNEQF
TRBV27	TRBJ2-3	ASSGRLRGDTQY
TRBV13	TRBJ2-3	ASSLPWRGAKDTQY
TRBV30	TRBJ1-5	AWSPAGGNQPQH
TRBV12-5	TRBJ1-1	ASGLGTRGGIGTEAF
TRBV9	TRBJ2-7	ASSVSGTPQEEQY
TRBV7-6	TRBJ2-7	ASSSSLGDQFYEQY
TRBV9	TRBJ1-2	ASSVDSTGGGYT
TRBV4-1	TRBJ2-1	ASSQDSGLAGEPRYNEQF
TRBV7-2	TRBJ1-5	ASSVRGQQPQH
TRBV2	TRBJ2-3	ASIAELTDTQY
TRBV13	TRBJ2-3	ASSPANGLGGGSADTQY
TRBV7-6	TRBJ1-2	AGSRDRGYGYT
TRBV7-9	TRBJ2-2	ASSLSALSSGELF
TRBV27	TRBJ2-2	ASRLAGGLNTGELF
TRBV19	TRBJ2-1	ASSSRRDPKRGHEQF
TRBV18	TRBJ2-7	ASSPPEATGYSYEQY
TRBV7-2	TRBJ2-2	AGNSGGETGELF
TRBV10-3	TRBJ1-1	AISPGGQRNTEAF
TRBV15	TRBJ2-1	ATSRPDREDEQF
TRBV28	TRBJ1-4	ASSFEGAGNEKLF
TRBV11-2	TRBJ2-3	ASSFPGLEDTQY
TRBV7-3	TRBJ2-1	ASRITGLAMDNEQF
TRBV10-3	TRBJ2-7	AISETGQSSYEQY
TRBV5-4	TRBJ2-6	ASSLPPPGANVLT
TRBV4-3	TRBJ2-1	ASSQVLRGLGNEQF
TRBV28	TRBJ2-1	AILGQGAGNEQF
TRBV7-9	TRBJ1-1	ASSLGQATNTEAF
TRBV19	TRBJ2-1	ASMSLAGGFYNEQF
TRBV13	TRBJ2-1	ASSSALGTGKYEQF
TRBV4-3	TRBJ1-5	ASSQDRGLGQPQH
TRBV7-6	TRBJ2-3	ASSFPGGEDTQY
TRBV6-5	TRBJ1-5	ASSYSGQGGNQPQH
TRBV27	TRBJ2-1	ASSSLAGTGMHNEQF
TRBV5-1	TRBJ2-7	ASSLLERTREQY
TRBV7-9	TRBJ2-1	ASSFTGMRNEQF
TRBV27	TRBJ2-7	ASSPRSLARYEQY
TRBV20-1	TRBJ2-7	SARGGYEQY
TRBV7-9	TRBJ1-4	ASSSGQARTNEKLF